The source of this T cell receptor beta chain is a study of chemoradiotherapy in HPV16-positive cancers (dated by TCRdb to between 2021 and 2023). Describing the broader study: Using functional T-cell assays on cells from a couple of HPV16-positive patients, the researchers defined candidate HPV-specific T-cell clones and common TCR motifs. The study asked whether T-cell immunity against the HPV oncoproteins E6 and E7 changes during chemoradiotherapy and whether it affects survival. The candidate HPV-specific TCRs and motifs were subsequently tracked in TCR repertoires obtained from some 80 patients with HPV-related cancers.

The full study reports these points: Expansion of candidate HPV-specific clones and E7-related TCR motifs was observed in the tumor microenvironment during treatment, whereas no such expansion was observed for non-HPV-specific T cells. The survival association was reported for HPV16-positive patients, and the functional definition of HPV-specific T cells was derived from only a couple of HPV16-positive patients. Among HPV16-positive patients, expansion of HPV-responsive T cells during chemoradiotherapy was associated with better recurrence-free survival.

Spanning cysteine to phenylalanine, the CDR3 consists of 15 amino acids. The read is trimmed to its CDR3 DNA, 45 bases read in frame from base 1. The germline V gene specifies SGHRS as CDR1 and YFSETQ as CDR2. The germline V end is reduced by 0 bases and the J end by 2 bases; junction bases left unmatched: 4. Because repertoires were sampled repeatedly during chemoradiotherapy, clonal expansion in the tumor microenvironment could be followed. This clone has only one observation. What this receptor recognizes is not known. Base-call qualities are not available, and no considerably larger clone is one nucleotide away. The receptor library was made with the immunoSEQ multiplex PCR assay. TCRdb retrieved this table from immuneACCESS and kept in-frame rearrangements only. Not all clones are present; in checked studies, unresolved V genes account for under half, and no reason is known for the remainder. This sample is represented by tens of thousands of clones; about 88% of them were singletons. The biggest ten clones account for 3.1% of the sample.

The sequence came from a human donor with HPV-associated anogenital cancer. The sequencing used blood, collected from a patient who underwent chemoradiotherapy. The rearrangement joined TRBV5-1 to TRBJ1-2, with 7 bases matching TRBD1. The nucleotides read TGCGCCAGCAGCTTGGAGGGACAGAGAAACTATGGCTACACCTTC. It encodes CASSLEGQRNYGYTF.